This T cell receptor (beta chain) comes out of a study of beta chain features in type 1 diabetes. Sequenced material consisted of expressed TCRB transcripts (all of the isolated RNA was reverse transcribed). Some clones are missing from TCRdb's copy, which holds only in-frame ones; the method was immunoSEQ multiplex PCR. Counted here are about 44,000 clones, around 50% occurring once; the ten biggest clones make up approximately 2.1%. The CDR3 is 13 residues long. CDR1 is MNHNS, CDR2 SASEGT, per germline. V lost 2 bases to trimming and J lost 5 bases, with 9 bases between them. This sequence was found in a woman aged 18-30 years in good health. The specimen sequenced was Tregs from blood. The chain is built from TRBV6-1 and TRBJ1-2; a possible D gene is TRBD1 (6 bases). CDR3 amino acids: CASSEQGRYGYTF. DNA of the CDR3: TGTGCCAGCAGTGAACAGGGGCGGTATGGCTACACCTTC.